These 7 T cell receptor beta chains share one sample of origin, sequenced in a study of blood T cells in healthy people across ages. Through a sample-barcoded 5' primer and a J-beta primer mix, a second PCR was run for roughly 7 to 12 cycles. TCRdb re-called the 5' RACE reads through MiXCR, storing one row per CDR3 protein. Of approximately 1,700,000 distinct CDR3 sequences detected, 39% appear once; the ten largest clones hold 23%. The sample consisted of blood. Receptors were obtained from a human donor in good health.

This clonotype has a handful of counts. This rearrangement joins TRBV5-1 to TRBJ2-3; tentative D call: TRBD2 (5 bases). CDR3 length: 16 residues. CDR1 is SGHRS and CDR2 is YFSETQ in the germline V gene. Between the trimmed V and J ends, which lost 0 bases and 2 bases, there was a span of 13 bases. CDR3 region: CASSLGLDSNTDTQYF. DNA of the CDR3: TGCGCCAGCAGCTTGGGGTTGGACTCCAACACAGATACGCAGTATTTT. The full variable domain, its missing parts supplied by reference TRBV5-1 and TRBJ2-3, is KAGVTQTPRYLIKTRGQQVTLSCSPISGHRSVSWYQQTPGQGLQFLFEYFSETQRNKGNFPGRFSGRQFSNSRSEMNVSTLELGDSALYLCASSLGLDSNTDTQYFGPGTRLTVL.

The chain uses TRBV7-2 and TRBJ2-7, with a possible D match to TRBD1 (5 bases). The germline CDR1 and CDR2 sequences are SGHTA and FQGNSA. This CDR3 is 14 amino acids long. The V gene lost 5 bases and the J gene lost 5 bases, with 16 bases spanning the gap. Written as DNA, the CDR3 is TGTGCCAGCAGCCAGGCCAGGGCTTACCACGAGCAGTACTTC. Its protein is CASSQARAYHEQYF.

V and J are TRBV29-1 and TRBJ2-5; no clear D gene. The CDR3 length is 13 residues. The V gene's germline CDR1 is SQVTM and CDR2 ANQGSEA. The germline V and J ends were trimmed by 0 bases and 5 bases, with 10 bases remaining between them. CDR3 loop: CSVEDLGRETQYF. DNA of the CDR3: TGCAGCGTTGAAGATCTTGGCAGGGAGACCCAGTACTTC.

The chain joins TRBV20-1 to TRBJ1-6, with D perhaps TRBD1 (6 bases). Looked up from germline, CDR1 is DFQATT and CDR2 is SNEGSKA (reference sequence). This CDR3 spans 14 amino acids. V was cut by 6 bases and J by 2 bases, with 11 bases left in between. CDR3 residues: CSAGAGAYNSPLHF. CDR3 sequence (DNA): TGCAGTGCCGGGGCAGGGGCCTATAATTCACCCCTCCACTTT.

This clonotype came up a few times. The chain recombines TRBV5-5 with TRBJ1-2; D is undetermined. Germline CDR1 and CDR2: SGHKS and YYEKEE (reference sequence). V gave up 7 bases and J gave up 1 base, with 20 bases separating them. There are 16 residues in the CDR3. CDR3 amino acids: CASHQPGSNLNYGYTF. Written as DNA, the CDR3 is TGTGCCAGCCATCAGCCGGGCAGCAACCTTAACTATGGCTACACCTTC.

The chain employs TRBV20-1 and TRBJ2-1; D is ambiguous. Trimming cost V 0 bases and J 9 bases, with 15 bases left between them. The CDR3 contains 14 residues. Germline V gene data show CDR1 as DFQATT and CDR2 as SNEGSKA (reference sequence). This CDR3 is CSARDRLYPFEQFF. The CDR3 DNA is TGCAGTGCTAGAGATCGACTCTATCCGTTTGAGCAGTTCTTC.

The genes are TRBV29-1 and TRBJ2-1; 7 bases are a match to TRBD2. Germline V gene sequence: CDR1 SQVTM, CDR2 ANQGSEA. Trimming cost V 3 bases and J 1 base; bases outside gene matches: 9. The CDR3 length is 16 residues. CDR3 DNA: TGCAGCGTTGAGGGGGGGTTTCTTAGGTCCTACAATGAGCAGTTCTTC. As protein: CSVEGGFLRSYNEQFF.